This record concerns one T cell receptor beta chain sequence. The data derive from a study of blood T cell repertoires in COVID-19. At the level of the study: Spain, Italy and the United States supplied samples that represented acute and convalescent COVID-19. Nucleic acid was either cDNA or gDNA, and it came from T cells, B-cell-depleted T cells, or PBMCs.

The V end lost 5 bases, the J end lost 8 bases, and 22 bases lay between the germline ends. The CDR3 runs to 16 residues. Per germline, CDR1 SSHAT and CDR2 FNYEAQ (reference sequence). In the source study's methods: Estimation of nucleated cell counts relied on the amplification of reference gene primers. TCRdb's copy holds only in-frame clones and misses some; the assay was immunoSEQ multiplex PCR. That table gives V, J and clone size, and the DNA gave D and trimming. The sample has about 190,000 clones, nearly 90% seen once. The receptor was derived from a woman in her 40s who had recovered from COVID-19. The sample was peripheral blood. V gene TRBV7-7 combines with J gene TRBJ2-1; TRBD1 might be the D (6 bases). The CDR3 nucleotides read TGTGCCAGCAGCGGGGGCCCGGACTTTCGAGGCGATGAGCAGTTCTTC. This encodes CASSGGPDFRGDEQFF.